The clone carrying this T cell receptor beta chain was seen a few times. Its antigen is unidentified. In the PCR, 60 Vbeta and 13 Jbeta primers were used. TCRdb's copy holds only in-frame clones and misses some; the assay was immunoSEQ multiplex PCR. The table has under 200,000 clones, 68% seen once. The data were obtained in a study of cytomegalovirus exposure and HLA in healthy donors. J lost 8 bases, V lost 0 bases, and 10 bases had no gene match. In germline, CDR1 is MGHRA, CDR2 YSYEKL. The CDR3 consists of 17 residues. Study-wide findings and caveats: DRB1 had the most TCR associations and HLA-C the fewest, a later analysis found, with rates varying by HLA locus.

What was sequenced was PBMCs. V gene TRBV4-1 combines with J gene TRBJ1-4, with 9 nucleotides matching TRBD1. The receptor was isolated from a middle-aged man in good health and CMV-seronegative. The CDR3 coding sequence is TGCGCCAGCAGCCAAGATTCCTTCGGGACAGGGAGCGAAAAACTGTTTTTT. This encodes CASSQDSFGTGSEKLFF.